This is a list of T cell receptor beta chains from one sample in a study of cytomegalovirus exposure and HLA in healthy donors. This table comes from immunoSEQ multiplex PCR, and its TCRdb copy is limited to in-frame clones, with some not included. The sample lists about 110,000 clones, around 70% occurring once. Input material: PBMCs. The receptors were gathered from a man aged 35 to 55 in good health and CMV-seronegative. Each CDR3 is given with its conserved first and last residue. The D gene is left open where the match is weak. Size is omitted from some rows. Given values are once, few, many or a class for expanded clones.

d_call: NA
j_call: TRBJ2-7
v_call: TRBV28
clone_size: NA
cdr3_nt: TGTGCCAGCAGTTTATTACAGGGCGAGCAGTACTTC
cdr3_aa: CASSLLQGEQYF

d_call: NA
j_call: TRBJ1-2
v_call: TRBV30
clone_size: NA
cdr3_nt: TGTGCCTGGAGTGTAGGGGCGGGATATGGCTACACCTTC
cdr3_aa: CAWSVGAGYGYTF

d_call: NA
j_call: TRBJ1-4
v_call: TRBV19
clone_size: few
cdr3_nt: TGTGCCAGTAGTATAGGAGGTGAAAAACTGTTTTTT
cdr3_aa: CASSIGGEKLFF

d_call: TRBD2
j_call: TRBJ2-1
v_call: TRBV4-3
clone_size: NA
cdr3_nt: TGCGCCAGCAGCCAAGCACTAGCGGGGGGCCTCAATGAGCAGTTCTTC
cdr3_aa: CASSQALAGGLNEQFF

d_call: TRBD1
j_call: TRBJ2-2
v_call: TRBV6-5
clone_size: NA
cdr3_nt: TGTGCCAGCAGTTACGGGACAGCCACCGGGGAGCTGTTTTTT
cdr3_aa: CASSYGTATGELFF

d_call: TRBD1
j_call: TRBJ1-2
v_call: TRBV28
clone_size: NA
cdr3_nt: TGTGCCAGCTCGAGACAGGGTAACTATGGCTACACCTTC
cdr3_aa: CASSRQGNYGYTF

d_call: NA
j_call: TRBJ2-5
v_call: TRBV11-3
clone_size: few
cdr3_nt: TGTGCCAGCAGCTTAGGAGGCAGCCAAGAGACCCAGTACTTC
cdr3_aa: CASSLGGSQETQYF

d_call: TRBD2
j_call: TRBJ2-7
v_call: TRBV18
clone_size: NA
cdr3_nt: TGTGCCAGCTCACCCCCAGGGGCGGGGGGCTACGAGCAGTACTTC
cdr3_aa: CASSPPGAGGYEQYF

d_call: TRBD2
j_call: TRBJ2-7
v_call: TRBV7-2
clone_size: NA
cdr3_nt: TGTGCCAGCAGCTTCGTGCCTAGCGGGAGGATGGGAGACGAGCAGTACTTC
cdr3_aa: CASSFVPSGRMGDEQYF

d_call: NA
j_call: TRBJ2-7
v_call: TRBV28
clone_size: NA
cdr3_nt: TGTGCCAGCAGTTTAGCCGGCGGGGAGCAGTACTTC
cdr3_aa: CASSLAGGEQYF

d_call: NA
j_call: TRBJ2-3
v_call: TRBV29-1
clone_size: NA
cdr3_nt: TGCAGCGTTGACCAGGGCACAGATACGCAGTATTTT
cdr3_aa: CSVDQGTDTQYF

d_call: NA
j_call: TRBJ2-5
v_call: TRBV19
clone_size: few
cdr3_nt: TGTGCCAGTAGTATCTTCCCTAGCCCAGAGACCCAGTACTTC
cdr3_aa: CASSIFPSPETQYF